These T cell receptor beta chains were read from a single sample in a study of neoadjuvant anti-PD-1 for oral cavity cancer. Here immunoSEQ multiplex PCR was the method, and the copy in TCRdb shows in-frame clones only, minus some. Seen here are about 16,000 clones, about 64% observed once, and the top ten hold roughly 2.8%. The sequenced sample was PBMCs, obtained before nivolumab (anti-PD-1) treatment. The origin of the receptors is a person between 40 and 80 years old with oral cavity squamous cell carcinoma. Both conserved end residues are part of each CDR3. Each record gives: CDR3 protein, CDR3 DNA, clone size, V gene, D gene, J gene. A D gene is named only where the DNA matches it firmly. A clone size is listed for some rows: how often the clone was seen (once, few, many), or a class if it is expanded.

CDR3: CASSFQGGSSYEQYF
DNA: TGTGCCAGCAGTTTTCAGGGCGGGAGCTCCTACGAGCAGTACTTC
size: -
V: TRBV27
D: TRBD2
J: TRBJ2-7

CDR3: CAWSSDQGGEQYF
DNA: TGTGCCTGGTCGTCGGACCAGGGGGGCGAGCAGTACTTC
size: -
V: TRBV30
D: -
J: TRBJ2-7

CDR3: CASSYSGNEQFF
DNA: TGTGCCAGCAGTTACTCAGGGAATGAGCAGTTCTTC
size: few
V: TRBV6-5
D: -
J: TRBJ2-1

CDR3: CASSSAERQGAQDEQFF
DNA: TGCGCCAGCAGCTCAGCCGAAAGACAGGGGGCGCAGGATGAGCAGTTCTTC
size: -
V: TRBV5-1
D: TRBD1
J: TRBJ2-1

CDR3: CASSSGQGSQPQHF
DNA: TGTGCCAGCAGTTCCGGACAGGGAAGTCAGCCCCAGCATTTT
size: -
V: TRBV6-5
D: TRBD1
J: TRBJ1-5

CDR3: CASSGFGEIAEAFF
DNA: TGTGCCAGCAGTGGGTTTGGCGAGATCGCTGAAGCTTTCTTT
size: -
V: TRBV2
D: -
J: TRBJ1-1

CDR3: CASSYSFRATTEAFF
DNA: TGTGCCAGCAGTTACTCGTTCAGGGCGACCACTGAAGCTTTCTTT
size: -
V: TRBV6-5
D: -
J: TRBJ1-1

CDR3: CASSLEGPGSGAQETQYF
DNA: TGTGCCAGCAGCTTAGAGGGGCCGGGTAGCGGGGCCCAAGAGACCCAGTACTTC
size: -
V: TRBV11-3
D: TRBD2
J: TRBJ2-5

CDR3: CASSGGRGSYNEQFF
DNA: TGTGCCAGCAGTGGGGGGCGGGGCTCCTACAATGAGCAGTTCTTC
size: -
V: TRBV6-1
D: -
J: TRBJ2-1

CDR3: CASSPGISEQYF
DNA: TGTGCCAGTAGTCCAGGGATAAGCGAGCAGTACTTC
size: few
V: TRBV19
D: -
J: TRBJ2-7

CDR3: CASSRGRGYGYTF
DNA: TGTGCCAGCAGCCGGGGCAGAGGCTATGGCTACACCTTC
size: few
V: TRBV27
D: -
J: TRBJ1-2

CDR3: CASSLVGSVGGNTIYF
DNA: TGCGCCAGCAGCTTGGTTGGGTCCGTCGGTGGAAACACCATATATTTT
size: few
V: TRBV5-1
D: -
J: TRBJ1-3

CDR3: CASSPLRTDTQYF
DNA: TGTGCCAGCAGCCCCCTAAGGACAGATACGCAGTATTTT
size: few
V: TRBV12-1
D: -
J: TRBJ2-3

CDR3: CSVFTGWSYNEQFF
DNA: TGCAGCGTCTTCACAGGGTGGTCCTACAATGAGCAGTTCTTC
size: -
V: TRBV29-1
D: -
J: TRBJ2-1

CDR3: CASSFDGYSNQPQHF
DNA: TGCGCCAGCAGTTTTGACGGATATAGCAATCAGCCCCAGCATTTT
size: -
V: TRBV5-1
D: -
J: TRBJ1-5

CDR3: CASSRWSEAFF
DNA: TGTGCCAGCAGCCGATGGTCGGAAGCTTTCTTT
size: once
V: TRBV6-1
D: -
J: TRBJ1-1

CDR3: CASSRGPLYEQYF
DNA: TGTGCCAGCAGCCGCGGACCCCTCTACGAGCAGTACTTC
size: -
V: TRBV7-9
D: -
J: TRBJ2-7

CDR3: CASSLVGGEQFF
DNA: TGCGCCAGCAGCTTGGTGGGAGGGGAGCAGTTCTTC
size: -
V: TRBV5-1
D: TRBD2
J: TRBJ2-1

CDR3: CASRPGTPTGELFF
DNA: TGTGCCAGTAGGCCCGGGACCCCCACCGGGGAGCTGTTTTTT
size: few
V: TRBV19
D: -
J: TRBJ2-2

CDR3: CASSSPYRGTSVHEQYF
DNA: TGTGCCAGCAGCTCCCCCTATCGTGGGACTAGCGTCCACGAGCAGTACTTC
size: few
V: TRBV5-6
D: TRBD2
J: TRBJ2-7

CDR3: CASSQTSIEKLFF
DNA: TGTGCCAGCAGCCAGACGAGTATTGAAAAACTGTTTTTT
size: -
V: TRBV6-1
D: -
J: TRBJ1-4

CDR3: CASGSGQGFYGYTF
DNA: TGCGCCAGCGGGTCGGGACAGGGGTTCTATGGCTACACCTTC
size: -
V: TRBV10-2
D: TRBD1
J: TRBJ1-2

CDR3: CASSFGLQETQYF
DNA: TGCGCCAGCAGCTTCGGTCTTCAAGAGACCCAGTACTTC
size: -
V: TRBV5-1
D: -
J: TRBJ2-5

CDR3: CASSRGQGNTEAFF
DNA: TGCGCCAGCAGCAGGGGACAGGGAAACACTGAAGCTTTCTTT
size: -
V: TRBV5-1
D: TRBD1
J: TRBJ1-1

CDR3: CASSIQGATYEQYF
DNA: TGTGCCAGTAGTATTCAGGGGGCAACCTACGAGCAGTACTTC
size: few
V: TRBV19
D: TRBD1
J: TRBJ2-7

CDR3: CASSTPGRLGEQYF
DNA: TGTGCCAGCAGCACACCAGGTCGTCTAGGCGAGCAGTACTTC
size: -
V: TRBV7-2
D: -
J: TRBJ2-7

CDR3: CASSADGGDTIYF
DNA: TGTGCCAGCAGCGCTGACGGTGGGGACACCATATATTTT
size: few
V: TRBV9
D: -
J: TRBJ1-3

CDR3: CASSMTVQETQYF
DNA: TGCGCCAGCAGTATGACAGTCCAAGAGACCCAGTACTTC
size: -
V: TRBV10-1
D: -
J: TRBJ2-5

CDR3: CSVEGQTYNEQFF
DNA: TGCAGCGTTGAGGGACAGACTTACAATGAGCAGTTCTTC
size: -
V: TRBV29-1
D: TRBD1
J: TRBJ2-1

CDR3: CASRPLQPDFNQPQHF
DNA: TGTGCCAGTAGGCCATTACAGCCAGACTTTAATCAGCCCCAGCATTTT
size: -
V: TRBV19
D: -
J: TRBJ1-5

CDR3: CASSPGQGAGYTF
DNA: TGTGCCAGCAGTCCCGGACAGGGGGCCGGCTACACCTTC
size: few
V: TRBV27
D: TRBD1
J: TRBJ1-2

CDR3: CASSLGGNSNQPQHF
DNA: TGTGCCAGCAGCTTAGGGGGGAATAGCAATCAGCCCCAGCATTTT
size: -
V: TRBV11-2
D: -
J: TRBJ1-5

CDR3: CASSFSRETDTGELFF
DNA: TGCGCCAGCAGCTTTTCGCGGGAGACGGACACCGGGGAGCTGTTTTTT
size: -
V: TRBV5-1
D: TRBD2
J: TRBJ2-2

CDR3: CAISEEQVRGYEQYF
DNA: TGTGCCATCAGTGAGGAGCAGGTCAGGGGTTACGAGCAGTACTTC
size: -
V: TRBV10-3
D: -
J: TRBJ2-7

CDR3: CASSPPGRMNTEAFF
DNA: TGTGCCAGCAGTCCGCCGGGACGGATGAACACTGAAGCTTTCTTT
size: -
V: TRBV27
D: -
J: TRBJ1-1

CDR3: CASSRQGDSQPQHF
DNA: TGTGCCAGCAGCCGACAGGGGGACAGTCAGCCCCAGCATTTT
size: once
V: TRBV5-6
D: TRBD1
J: TRBJ1-5

CDR3: CASSLAGLGYYEQYF
DNA: TGTGCCAGCAGCTTAGCCGGGCTTGGGTACTACGAGCAGTACTTC
size: -
V: TRBV11-2
D: -
J: TRBJ2-7

CDR3: CASSKDKGTGRNTEAFF
DNA: TGTGCCAGCAGCAAAGACAAGGGGACAGGGCGGAACACTGAAGCTTTCTTT
size: few
V: TRBV21-1
D: -
J: TRBJ1-1

CDR3: CASSVSDRWNTGELFF
DNA: TGTGCCAGCAGCGTAAGTGACAGGTGGAACACCGGGGAGCTGTTTTTT
size: few
V: TRBV9
D: -
J: TRBJ2-2

CDR3: CASSATSGGGFTDTQYF
DNA: TGTGCCAGCAGCGCGACTAGCGGGGGGGGATTCACAGATACGCAGTATTTT
size: -
V: TRBV9
D: TRBD2
J: TRBJ2-3

CDR3: CASSQDLAGGTDTQYF
DNA: TGTGCCAGCAGCCAAGATCTAGCGGGAGGCACAGATACGCAGTATTTT
size: few
V: TRBV4-2
D: TRBD2
J: TRBJ2-3

CDR3: CASSPDRVLYEQYF
DNA: TGTGCCAGCAGCCCAGACAGGGTCTTATACGAGCAGTACTTC
size: -
V: TRBV6-1
D: TRBD1
J: TRBJ2-7

CDR3: CSVDYRAEAFF
DNA: TGCAGCGTTGACTACAGGGCTGAAGCTTTCTTT
size: -
V: TRBV29-1
D: -
J: TRBJ1-1

CDR3: CAWSAPGVSKTQYF
DNA: TGTGCCTGGAGTGCGCCGGGGGTTTCGAAGACCCAGTACTTC
size: -
V: TRBV30
D: -
J: TRBJ2-5

CDR3: CASSLEDWSNEQFF
DNA: TGTGCCAGCAGCTTGGAGGACTGGTCCAATGAGCAGTTCTTC
size: once
V: TRBV5-4
D: -
J: TRBJ2-1

CDR3: CAWSLAGTDTQYF
DNA: TGTGCCTGGAGTCTAGCGGGAACAGATACGCAGTATTTT
size: -
V: TRBV30
D: TRBD2
J: TRBJ2-3

CDR3: CASSIGGGRDPYNEQFF
DNA: TGTGCCAGTAGTATTGGAGGCGGGAGGGACCCCTACAATGAGCAGTTCTTC
size: -
V: TRBV19
D: TRBD2
J: TRBJ2-1

CDR3: CASSNYRGPGQPQHF
DNA: TGTGCCAGCAGCAACTACAGGGGGCCCGGTCAGCCCCAGCATTTT
size: -
V: TRBV6-6
D: TRBD1
J: TRBJ1-5

CDR3: CASSNRGAVEAFF
DNA: TGTGCCAGTAGCAATCGGGGGGCCGTTGAAGCTTTCTTT
size: -
V: TRBV19
D: -
J: TRBJ1-1

CDR3: CASSLGVSEAFF
DNA: TGTGCCAGCAGCTTAGGAGTTTCCGAAGCTTTCTTT
size: few
V: TRBV5-4
D: -
J: TRBJ1-1

CDR3: CASSRPGLANNEQFF
DNA: TGTGCCAGCAGCAGACCGGGACTAGCGAACAATGAGCAGTTCTTC
size: once
V: TRBV7-2
D: TRBD2
J: TRBJ2-1

CDR3: CASSPQEKLFF
DNA: TGTGCCAGCTCCCCTCAGGAAAAACTGTTTTTT
size: -
V: TRBV25-1
D: -
J: TRBJ1-4

CDR3: CASSSTNTDTQYF
DNA: TGCGCCAGCAGCTCAACAAACACAGATACGCAGTATTTT
size: few
V: TRBV5-1
D: -
J: TRBJ2-3

CDR3: CASSQVFGSWTDTQYF
DNA: TGCGCCAGCAGCCAAGTCTTCGGGAGTTGGACAGATACGCAGTATTTT
size: -
V: TRBV4-1
D: -
J: TRBJ2-3

CDR3: CASSSGQGAGTDTQYF
DNA: TGCGCCAGCAGCTCAGGGCAGGGGGCGGGTACAGATACGCAGTATTTT
size: -
V: TRBV5-1
D: TRBD1
J: TRBJ2-3